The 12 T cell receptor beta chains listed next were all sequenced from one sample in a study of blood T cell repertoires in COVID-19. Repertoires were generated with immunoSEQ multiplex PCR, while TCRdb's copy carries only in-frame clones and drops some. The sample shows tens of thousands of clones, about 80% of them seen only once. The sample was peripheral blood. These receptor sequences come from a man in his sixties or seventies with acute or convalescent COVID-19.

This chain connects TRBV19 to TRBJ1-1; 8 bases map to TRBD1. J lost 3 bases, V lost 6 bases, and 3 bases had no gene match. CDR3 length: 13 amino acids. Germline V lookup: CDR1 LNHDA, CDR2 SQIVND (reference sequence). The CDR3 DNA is TGTGCCAGTAGATCAGGGGGCTACACTGAAGCTTTCTTT. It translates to CASRSGGYTEAFF.

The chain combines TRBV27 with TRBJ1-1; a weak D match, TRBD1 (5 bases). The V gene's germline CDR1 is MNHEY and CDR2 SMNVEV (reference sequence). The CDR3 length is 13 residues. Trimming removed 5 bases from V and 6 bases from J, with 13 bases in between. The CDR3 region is CASSPLDTPEAFF. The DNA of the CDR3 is TGTGCCAGCAGTCCCCTGGACACCCCTGAAGCTTTCTTT.

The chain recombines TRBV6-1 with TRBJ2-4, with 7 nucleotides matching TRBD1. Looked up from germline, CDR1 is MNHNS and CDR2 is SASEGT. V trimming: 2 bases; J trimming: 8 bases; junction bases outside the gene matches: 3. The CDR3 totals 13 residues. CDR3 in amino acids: CASSETGDHIQYF. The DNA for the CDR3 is TGTGCCAGCAGTGAAACAGGGGATCACATTCAGTACTTC.

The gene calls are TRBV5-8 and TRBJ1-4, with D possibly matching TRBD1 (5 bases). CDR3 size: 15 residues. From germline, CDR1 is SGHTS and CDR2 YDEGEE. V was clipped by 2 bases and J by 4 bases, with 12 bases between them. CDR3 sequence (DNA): TGTGCCAGCAGCTTAAGACAGACTTTTAATGAAAAACTGTTTTTT. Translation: CASSLRQTFNEKLFF.

CDR3 bases: TGCAGCGTTGAAAGTCAGGGACTCTATGGCTACACCTTC. Translating gives CSVESQGLYGYTF. This chain connects TRBV29-1 to TRBJ1-2; D is possibly TRBD1 (5 bases). The CDR3 totals 13 residues. CDR1 is SQVTM, CDR2 ANQGSEA, per germline. With 2 bases removed from V and 4 bases from J, the gap between germline ends came to 11 bases.

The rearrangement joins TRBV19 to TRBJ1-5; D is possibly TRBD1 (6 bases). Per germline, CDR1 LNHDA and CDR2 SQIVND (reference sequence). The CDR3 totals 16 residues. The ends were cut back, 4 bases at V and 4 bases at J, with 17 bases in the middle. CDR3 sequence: CASSTTLWTENQPQHF. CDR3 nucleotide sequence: TGTGCCAGTAGTACTACCCTTTGGACAGAAAATCAGCCCCAGCATTTT.

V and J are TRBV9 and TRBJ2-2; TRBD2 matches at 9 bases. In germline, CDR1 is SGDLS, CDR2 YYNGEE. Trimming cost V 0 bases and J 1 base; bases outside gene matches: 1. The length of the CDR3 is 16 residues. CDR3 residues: CASSVGLAVNTGELFF. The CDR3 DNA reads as TGTGCCAGCAGCGTAGGACTAGCGGTGAACACCGGGGAGCTGTTTTTT.

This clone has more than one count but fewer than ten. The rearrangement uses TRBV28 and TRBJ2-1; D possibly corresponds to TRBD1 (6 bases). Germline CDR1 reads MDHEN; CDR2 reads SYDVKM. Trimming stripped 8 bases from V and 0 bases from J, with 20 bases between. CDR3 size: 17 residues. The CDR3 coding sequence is TGTGCCAGCGGGACCCCCGGGACAATAGTCTCCTACAATGAGCAGTTCTTC. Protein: CASGTPGTIVSYNEQFF.

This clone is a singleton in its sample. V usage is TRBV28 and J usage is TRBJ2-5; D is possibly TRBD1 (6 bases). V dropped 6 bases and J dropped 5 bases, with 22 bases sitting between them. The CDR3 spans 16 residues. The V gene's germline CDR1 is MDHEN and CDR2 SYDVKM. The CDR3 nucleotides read TGTGCCAGCAGACCACAGGGTCTGAAGTGGGAGGAGACCCAGTACTTC. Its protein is CASRPQGLKWEETQYF.

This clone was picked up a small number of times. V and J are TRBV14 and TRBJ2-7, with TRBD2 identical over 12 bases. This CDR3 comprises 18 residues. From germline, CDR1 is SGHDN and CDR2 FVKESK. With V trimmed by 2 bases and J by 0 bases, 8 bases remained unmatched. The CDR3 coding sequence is TGTGCCAGCAGCCAAAGGACTAGCGGGACACTGCACTCCTACGAGCAGTACTTC. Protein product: CASSQRTSGTLHSYEQYF.

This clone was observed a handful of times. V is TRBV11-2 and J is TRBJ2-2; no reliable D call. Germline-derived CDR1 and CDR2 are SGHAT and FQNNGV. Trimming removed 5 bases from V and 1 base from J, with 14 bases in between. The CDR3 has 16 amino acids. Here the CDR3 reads CASSKKISRNTGELFF. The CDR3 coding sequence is TGTGCCAGCAGCAAGAAGATATCCAGGAACACCGGGGAGCTGTTTTTT.

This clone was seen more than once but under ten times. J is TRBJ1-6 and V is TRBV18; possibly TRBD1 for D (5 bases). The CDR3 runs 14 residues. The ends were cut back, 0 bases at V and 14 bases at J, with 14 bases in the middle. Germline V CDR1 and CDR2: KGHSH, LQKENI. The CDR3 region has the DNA TGTGCCAGCTCACCACCGGGATCCGGGGGAACCCTCCACTTT. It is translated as CASSPPGSGGTLHF.